This T cell receptor (beta chain) was sequenced during a study of OX40 agonist ivuxolimab in advanced cancers. Clones were read by immunoSEQ multiplex PCR, and TCRdb kept only the in-frame ones, dropping some. The sample gives about 86,000 clones, approximately 90% of which show up once; approximately 1.5% is in the top ten. The CDR3 runs 17 residues. Germline CDR1 SNHLY, CDR2 FYNNEI. V lost 6 bases to trimming and J lost 0 bases; unmatched junction nucleotides: 6. This TCR was sampled from an adult with an advanced solid tumor such as melanoma, head and neck, liver or kidney cancer. The V call is TRBV2, the J call TRBJ1-6; 9 positions agree with TRBD1. Here the sequenced sample was CD4+ or CD8+ T cells sorted from blood, taken in a trial of the OX40 agonist ivuxolimab. CDR3 sequence reads: CASRSGTGSSYNSPLHF. As DNA, the CDR3 is TGTGCCAGCAGGTCCGGGACAGGGAGCTCCTATAATTCACCCCTCCACTTT.